This entry features one T cell receptor (beta chain) sequence. This specimen belongs to a study of blood T cell repertoires in COVID-19. Background on the study: Italy, Spain and the United States were the sources of the convalescent and acute COVID-19 samples. Sources were T cells, B-cell-depleted T cells, or PBMCs; the material itself was cDNA or gDNA.

Per the study methods: The assay estimated nucleated cells by amplifying reference gene primers. Profiled with immunoSEQ multiplex PCR; TCRdb holds only in-frame clones, not every one. D and trimming were read from the DNA, whereas the V and J calls and clone size are those reported in that table. The sample holds 150,000 to 200,000 clones, more than 75% seen once. CDR1 is MNHEY and CDR2 is SVGEGT in the germline V gene. This CDR3 region has 15 residues. V lost 2 bases and J 3 bases, leaving 12 bases between the germline ends. This chain links TRBV6-2 or TRBV6-3 with TRBJ2-3; possibly TRBD2 for D (7 bases). The source material was peripheral blood. The TCR sequence derives from a man between 65 and 80 years old with acute or convalescent COVID-19. The CDR3 region has the DNA TGTGCCAGCAGTTACGGGGGGGCGATGACAGATACGCAGTATTTT. Translation: CASSYGGAMTDTQYF.